This TCR beta chain was sequenced for a study of T-cell memory formation after mild COVID-19. Whole-study findings and limits: Memory cells collected pre-infection included some clones that later responded, suggesting cross-reactive memory joined. Mainly in CM and EM were contracting CD4+ clones; CD8+ were in EMRA.

A single record per CDR3 protein comes from TCRdb applying MiXCR to the 5' RACE reads. The profile covers roughly 110,000 distinct CDR3 sequences, with 9.5% to 15% appearing a single time and around 26% taken by the ten largest. The table lists this clonotype with a few counts. The antigen is unknown. V lost 1 base, J lost 10 bases, and 16 bases lay in between. The CDR3 is 14 residues long. Germline V gene sequence: CDR1 PRHDT, CDR2 FYEKMQ (reference sequence). The sample taken for sequencing was PBMCs or a T cell subset sorted from them (not recorded which). The V and J genes are TRBV13 and TRBJ1-1; D is ambiguous. The TCR comes from an adult woman who had mild COVID-19 (a few samples of this study predate the infection). Cell type and time point are not known. CDR3 nucleotides: TGTGCCAGCAGCTTAGCGGACGCCCTGGTAGGAGCTTTCTTT. Amino acids: CASSLADALVGAFF.